This section outlines one T cell receptor beta chain sequence together with its context. Trimming stripped 3 bases from V and 6 bases from J, with 9 bases between. The CDR3 contains 13 residues. Germline values: CDR1 MDHEN, CDR2 SYDVKM. The data derive from a study of PD-L1 blockade in urothelial cancer. Described time point: peripheral blood 6 weeks after treatment start. Repertoires were generated with immunoSEQ multiplex PCR, while TCRdb's copy carries only in-frame clones and drops some. The sample consists of about 35,000 clones, roughly 80% of them appearing once. This sample comprised PBMCs, obtained around atezolizumab (anti-PD-L1) treatment. The sequence was collected from a man aged 35 to 55 with urothelial cancer. The chain carries TRBV28 and TRBJ1-5; perhaps TRBD1 as D (5 bases). The CDR3 reads CASSFVGGQPQHF. The DNA of the CDR3 is TGTGCCAGCAGTTTTGTGGGGGGTCAGCCCCAGCATTTT.